This entry concerns a single T cell receptor beta chain. As yet, its antigen is unknown. This entry comes from a study of cytomegalovirus exposure and HLA in healthy donors. Study-level findings and limits: It was assumed in the presence/absence analyses that sequencing depth was roughly uniform across donors. Over 150 TCR beta chains were listed as cytomegalovirus-associated. A later analysis linked a missense variant in DCLRE1C to the trimming of TCR beta V and J genes. A prior analysis recorded that most TCR beta V segments were productive about 87% or about 30% of the time.

Amplification used 60 Vbeta primers and 13 Jbeta primers. Sequencing used immunoSEQ multiplex PCR; TCRdb keeps in-frame clones, though not all of them. The sample shows about 120,000 clones, around 80% of them seen only once. The CDR3 runs 19 residues. With V trimmed by 3 bases and J by 2 bases, 9 bases remained unmatched. Germline CDR1 and CDR2: SGHDT and YYEEEE. The clonotype originates from a woman between 18 and 30 years old in good health and CMV-seropositive. The V call is TRBV5-6, the J call TRBJ2-3; 16 bases match TRBD2. The sequenced material came from PBMCs. CDR3 region: CASSWGLAGGPIDTDTQYF. The CDR3 nucleotides read TGTGCCAGCAGCTGGGGACTAGCGGGAGGGCCTATAGACACAGATACGCAGTATTTT.